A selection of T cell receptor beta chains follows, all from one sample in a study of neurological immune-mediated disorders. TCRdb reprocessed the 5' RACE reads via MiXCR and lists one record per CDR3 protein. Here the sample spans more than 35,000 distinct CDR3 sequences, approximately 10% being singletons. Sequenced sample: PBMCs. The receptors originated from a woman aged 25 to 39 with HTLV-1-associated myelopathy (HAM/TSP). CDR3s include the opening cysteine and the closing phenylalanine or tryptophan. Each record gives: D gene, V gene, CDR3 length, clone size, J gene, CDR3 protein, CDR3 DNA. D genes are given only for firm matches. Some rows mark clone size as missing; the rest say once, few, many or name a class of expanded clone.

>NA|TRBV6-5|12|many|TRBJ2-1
CASSPSRIEQFF
TGTGCCAGCAGTCCCTCACGGATTGAGCAGTTCTTC
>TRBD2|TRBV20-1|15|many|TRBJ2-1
CSANRPTGGTMKQFF
TGCAGTGCTAACCGCCCAACGGGGGGTACAATGAAGCAGTTCTTC
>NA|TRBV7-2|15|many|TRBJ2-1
CASSHNPTNYNEQFF
TGTGCCAGCAGCCACAATCCAACCAATTACAATGAGCAGTTCTTC
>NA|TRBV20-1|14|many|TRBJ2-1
CSASGGAFGGEQFF
TGCAGTGCTAGCGGGGGCGCATTTGGGGGTGAGCAGTTCTTC
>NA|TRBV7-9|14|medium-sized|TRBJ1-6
CASSLTSSNSPLHF
TGTGCCAGCAGCTTAACAAGTTCCAATTCACCCCTCCACTTT
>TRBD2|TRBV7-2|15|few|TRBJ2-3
CASSLTSGSTDTQYF
TGTGCCAGCAGCTTGACTAGCGGGAGCACAGATACGCAGTATTTT
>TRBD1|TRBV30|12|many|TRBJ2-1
CAWSTGDNEQFF
TGTGCCTGGAGTACAGGGGACAATGAGCAGTTCTTC
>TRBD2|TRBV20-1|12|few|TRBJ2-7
CSARVRGDEQYF
TGCAGTGCTAGGGTGCGGGGGGACGAGCAGTACTTC
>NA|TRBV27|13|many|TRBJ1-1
CASRQAINTEAFF
TGTGCCAGCCGACAGGCAATTAACACTGAAGCTTTCTTT
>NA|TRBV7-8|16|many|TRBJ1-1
CASSLGSIQGNTEAFF
TGTGCCAGCAGCTTAGGGTCGATCCAGGGGAACACTGAAGCTTTCTTT
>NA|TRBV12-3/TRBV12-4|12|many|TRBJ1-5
CASKGGNQPQHF
TGTGCCAGTAAGGGTGGAAATCAGCCCCAGCATTTT
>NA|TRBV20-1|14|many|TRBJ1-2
CRAKRGGGGYGYTF
TGCAGGGCAAAAAGGGGGGGTGGGGGCTATGGCTACACCTTC
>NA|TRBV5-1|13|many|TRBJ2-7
CASSLDRTYEQYF
TGCGCCAGCAGCTTGGACAGAACCTACGAGCAGTACTTC
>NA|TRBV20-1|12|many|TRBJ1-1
CSAYNLDTEAFF
TGCAGTGCTTATAACTTGGACACTGAAGCTTTCTTT
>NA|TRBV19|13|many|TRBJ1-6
CASSLGASSPLHF
TGTGCCAGTAGTCTTGGTGCTTCTTCACCCCTCCACTTT
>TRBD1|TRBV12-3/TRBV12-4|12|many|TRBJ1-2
CASSLQGSGYTF
TGTGCCAGCAGCCTACAGGGGTCTGGCTACACCTTC
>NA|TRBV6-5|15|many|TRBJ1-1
CASSYDGAVNTEAFF
TGTGCCAGCAGTTACGATGGGGCAGTGAACACTGAAGCTTTCTTT
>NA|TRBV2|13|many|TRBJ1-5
CASSPPGYRPQHF
TGTGCCAGCAGCCCTCCGGGGTATCGGCCCCAGCATTTT
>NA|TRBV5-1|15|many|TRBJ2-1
CASSLQGDNYNEQFF
TGCGCCAGCAGCTTGCAAGGAGACAACTACAATGAGCAGTTCTTC
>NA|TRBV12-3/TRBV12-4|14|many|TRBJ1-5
CASSRTVSNQPQHF
TGTGCCAGCAGTAGGACGGTGAGCAATCAGCCCCAGCATTTT
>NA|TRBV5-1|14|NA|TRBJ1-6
CASSLAVSYSPLHF
TGCGCCAGCAGCTTGGCAGTGAGTTACTCACCCCTCCACTTT